The TCR beta chain described here comes from a study of regulatory T cells in long-lasting Graves disease. The CDR3 is 14 residues long. The V and J ends lost 1 base and 4 bases, in that order; junction bases with no gene match: 6. Germline V gene sequence: CDR1 GTSNPN, CDR2 SVGIG (reference sequence). TCR beta libraries were built with iRepertoire HTBI primers and Arm-PCR of CDR3 regions. MiXCR was run by TCRdb on the multiplex PCR reads, yielding one entry per CDR3 protein. Of about 400,000 distinct CDR3 sequences listed, around 16% are singletons. As for time point: newly diagnosed GD, antithyroid drugs for less than 3 months. Isolated PBMC RNA provided the starting material for the TCR library. This clonotype showed up many times. The data also belong to a second study, concerning T cells in Graves' hyperthyroidism and ophthalmopathy.

Sequenced here: peripheral blood mononuclear cells (PBMCs), sampled at new diagnosis, from a patient treated with antithyroid drugs. The clonotype comes from a woman aged 18-29 years with Graves disease. This sequence joins TRBV30 and TRBJ2-5; 7 bases match TRBD1. The CDR3 nucleotides read TGTGCCTGGAGTGGGGTCAGGGGGTCAGAGACCCAGTACTTC. Its translation is CAWSGVRGSETQYF.